These 20 T cell receptor beta chains were all obtained from the same sample, sequenced in a study of T cell responses to AZD1222 COVID-19 vaccine. Profiling relied on immunoSEQ multiplex PCR, and the TCRdb table lists in-frame clones only, not all of them. Of 150,000 to 200,000 clones detected, around 92% appear once; the ten largest clones hold 1.3%. The sample in question was peripheral blood, obtained 28 days after the second AZD1222 dose. The receptors shown here come from an adult who received the AZD1222 COVID-19 vaccine.

V and J are TRBV27 and TRBJ1-2; TRBD1 aligns across 8 bases. From germline, CDR1 is MNHEY and CDR2 SMNVEV (reference sequence). The CDR3 is 18 amino acids. With V trimmed by 5 bases and J by 3 bases, 17 bases remained unmatched. CDR3 DNA sequence: TGTGCCAGCAGTCCATGGACAGGGAGGATTTATGGTGACTATGGCTACACCTTC. Amino acids: CASSPWTGRIYGDYGYTF.

The rearrangement joins TRBV6-6 to TRBJ2-1; no reliable D call. The V gene lost 3 bases and the J gene lost 2 bases, with 11 bases spanning the gap. The CDR3 contains 15 residues. Germline CDR1 MNHNY, CDR2 SVGAGI (reference sequence). CDR3 nucleotide sequence: TGTGCCAGCAGTTATCGGCAGGAGACCTACAATGAGCAGTTCTTC. This encodes CASSYRQETYNEQFF.

The V and J genes are TRBV2 and TRBJ2-5, with 8 bases identical to TRBD2. Germline V lookup: CDR1 SNHLY, CDR2 FYNNEI. The trim removed 6 bases at V and 1 base at J, leaving 7 bases unmatched. This CDR3 comprises 15 residues. CDR3 sequence: CASSRLTSGQETQYF. The CDR3, as DNA: TGTGCCAGCAGCCGACTAACTAGCGGCCAAGAGACCCAGTACTTC.

V gene TRBV2 combines with J gene TRBJ2-1, with D possibly TRBD2 on 6 matching bases. The CDR3 totals 14 residues. Germline values: CDR1 SNHLY, CDR2 FYNNEI. V gave up 4 bases and J gave up 3 bases, with 10 bases separating them. The CDR3 spells CASSGLGGYNEQFF. In nucleotides, the CDR3 is TGTGCCAGCAGTGGATTGGGAGGCTACAATGAGCAGTTCTTC.

V usage is TRBV10-3 and J usage is TRBJ1-1; weak D call: TRBD1 (6 bases). This CDR3 comprises 14 residues. The V end was cut by 0 bases, the J end by 4 bases, with 9 bases between. CDR1 is ENHRY and CDR2 is SYGVKD in the germline V gene. CDR3 residues: CAISESAGVTEAFF. The CDR3 DNA reads TGTGCCATCAGTGAGTCAGCAGGGGTCACTGAAGCTTTCTTT.

This clone came up once. CDR3 DNA: TGCAGCGCCACCCGGAGTGGAGGCTACGAGCAGTACTTC. This encodes CSATRSGGYEQYF. The V gene is TRBV29-1, the J gene TRBJ2-7; maybe TRBD2 (5 bases). The length of the CDR3 is 13 residues. The V and J ends lost 7 bases and 3 bases respectively, with 16 bases between them. Germline lookup yields CDR1 SQVTM and CDR2 ANQGSEA.

This clone was seen just once. This chain uses TRBV28 with TRBJ1-2; maybe TRBD1 (5 bases). The V gene's germline CDR1 is MDHEN and CDR2 SYDVKM. Deletions cut 4 bases from V and 4 bases from J, with 13 bases between. This CDR3 is built from 14 residues. In DNA, the CDR3 is TGTGCCAGCAGTTCCGAGGCAGGGTTCTATGGCTACACCTTC. Its protein product is CASSSEAGFYGYTF.

The rearrangement uses TRBV9 and TRBJ1-2, with D unresolved. The V and J ends lost 3 bases and 4 bases respectively, with 19 bases between them. The CDR3 sequence is 16 residues long. Per the germline V gene, CDR1 is SGDLS and CDR2 is YYNGEE. The CDR3 spells CASSAGGSSRFYGYTF. For the CDR3, the DNA is TGTGCCAGCAGCGCTGGAGGGAGCTCCCGGTTCTATGGCTACACCTTC.

The chain links TRBV24-1 to TRBJ1-1; a possible D gene is TRBD1 (6 bases). Germline V gives CDR1 KGHDR, CDR2 SFDVKD. V lost 5 bases, J lost 5 bases, and 23 bases lay in between. This CDR3 spans 17 amino acids. This CDR3 reads CATSVWTWGGQRTEAFF. The CDR3 DNA sequence: TGTGCCACCAGTGTCTGGACGTGGGGGGGGCAGAGGACTGAAGCTTTCTTT.

The chain recombines TRBV18 with TRBJ2-1; TRBD2 aligns across 7 bases. The CDR3 spans 13 residues. CDR1 is KGHSH and CDR2 is LQKENI in the germline V gene. With V trimmed by 6 bases and J by 3 bases, 2 bases remained unmatched. The CDR3 region has the DNA TGTGCCAGCTCTGGGGGGGACTACAATGAGCAGTTCTTC. Protein product: CASSGGDYNEQFF.

The J gene is TRBJ1-4, the V gene TRBV15; TRBD1 matches at 8 bases. CDR1 is LNHNV and CDR2 is YYDKDF in the germline V gene (reference sequence). The junction had 7 bases not matched to a gene; V was cut back by 5 bases and J by 8 bases. The CDR3 contains 14 residues. The CDR3 DNA reads TGTGCCACCAGCCAGGACAGGGCTGGCGAAAAACTGTTTTTT. Translated: CATSQDRAGEKLFF.

The genes are TRBV29-1 and TRBJ2-5; possibly TRBD1 for D (6 bases). Per the germline V gene, CDR1 is SQVTM and CDR2 is ANQGSEA. The germline V and J ends were trimmed by 4 bases and 5 bases, with 8 bases remaining between them. This CDR3 is 11 amino acids long. The CDR3 DNA follows: TGCAGCGTTGCAGGGGCCGAGACCCAGTACTTC. Residues: CSVAGAETQYF. Based on the CDR3 plus reference TRBV29-1 and TRBJ2-5, the full variable domain is SAVISQKPSRDICQRGTSLTIQCQVDSQVTMMFWYRQQPGQSLTLIATANQGSEATYESGFVIDKFPISRPNLTFSTLTVSNMSPEDSSIYLCSVAGAETQYFGPGTRLLVL.

V gene TRBV15 combines with J gene TRBJ1-2; a possible D gene is TRBD1 (5 bases). Trimming stripped 5 bases from V and 6 bases from J, with 13 bases between. The CDR3 totals 13 residues. Germline assignment: CDR1 LNHNV and CDR2 YYDKDF (reference sequence). In nucleotides, the CDR3 is TGTGCCACCAGCCAGGGTTCGGGCGATGGCTACACCTTC. Residues: CATSQGSGDGYTF.

This chain connects TRBV9 to TRBJ2-1; 12 bases align to TRBD2. Trimming took 0 bases from V and 12 from J; bases not matched to a gene: 7. The CDR3 loop spans 15 amino acids. CDR1 and CDR2 (germline): SGDLS, YYNGEE. CDR3 in amino acids: CASSVELAGGRGQFF. CDR3 nucleotide sequence: TGTGCCAGCAGCGTAGAACTAGCGGGAGGTAGGGGGCAGTTCTTC.

The CDR3 sequence is CASSEVGTVNQPQHF. CDR3 sequence (DNA): TGTGCCAGCAGTGAAGTAGGGACAGTCAATCAGCCCCAGCATTTT. V gene TRBV2 combines with J gene TRBJ1-5; 7 bases are shared with TRBD1. The V gene end was trimmed by 1 base and the J gene end by 3 bases; junction bases not matched to a gene: 3. CDR1 and CDR2 from the germline V gene are SNHLY and FYNNEI. There are 15 residues in the CDR3.

The chain joins TRBV7-3 to TRBJ1-1; a weak D match, TRBD1 (6 bases). Germline V gene lookup returns CDR1 SGHTA and CDR2 FQGTGA. V shed 3 bases and J shed 4 bases, with 12 bases lying between them. This CDR3 spans 14 amino acids. CDR3 in amino acids: CASSFIGQFTEAFF. The DNA of the CDR3 is TGTGCCAGCAGCTTTATAGGACAGTTCACTGAAGCTTTCTTT.

V and J are TRBV11-2 and TRBJ1-1; D gene unclear. The V gene's germline CDR1 is SGHAT and CDR2 FQNNGV. This CDR3 has 12 residues. Trimming took off 3 bases at V and 3 bases at J, with 5 bases between the two ends. The DNA of the CDR3 is TGTGCCAGCAGCTTGGGCGACACTGAAGCTTTCTTT. Protein: CASSLGDTEAFF.

The chain employs TRBV19 and TRBJ2-6; 8 nucleotides match TRBD1. The CDR3 extends over 17 amino acids. V was clipped by 1 base and J by 2 bases; unmatched bases: 4. The germline V gene encodes CDR1 LNHDA and CDR2 SQIVND (reference sequence). CDR3 DNA sequence: TGTGCCAGTAGTATAGCGACAGGGGCCCCTGGGGCCAACGTCCTGACTTTC. Protein product: CASSIATGAPGANVLTF.

The V gene is TRBV27, the J gene TRBJ2-3, with 8 nucleotides matching TRBD2. The CDR3 totals 15 residues. V shed 4 bases, J shed 2 bases, and the junction held 5 bases outside the gene matches. Germline lookup yields CDR1 MNHEY and CDR2 SMNVEV (reference sequence). CDR3 in DNA: TGTGCCAGCAGTTCACCGGGAGGGTACACAGATACGCAGTATTTT. This sequence encodes CASSSPGGYTDTQYF.

Written as DNA, the CDR3 is TGCGCCAGCAGCCACCTCCCGGGCGGCGGGAGGGGCGACACCGGGGAGCTGTTTTTT. This translates into CASSHLPGGGRGDTGELFF. The gene calls are TRBV4-3 and TRBJ2-2, with 9 bases that match TRBD2. Germline V CDR1 and CDR2: LGHNA, YSLEER. The V segment lost 3 bases and the J segment 3 bases; nucleotides outside the gene matches: 14. CDR3 size: 19 residues.